What follows are 25 T cell receptor beta chains derived from one specimen sequenced in a study of shared T cell receptors in the human thymus. The data were produced by immunoSEQ multiplex PCR, yet TCRdb's version contains in-frame clones alone and is incomplete. The table shows over 650,000 clones, with over 75% occurring only once. Separately, the same data were catalogued under a study of human thymus T cells.

The material sequenced was thymocytes. These receptors were taken from a boy under two years old with a congenital heart defect.

V usage is TRBV18 and J usage is TRBJ1-5; 7 bases fit TRBD1. The germline V gene encodes CDR1 KGHSH and CDR2 LQKENI. The CDR3 is 19 amino acids. J gave up 0 bases and V 4 bases, and 15 bases lay outside the gene matches. The CDR3: CASSLRDSGPPDSNQPQHF. Written as DNA, the CDR3 is TGTGCCAGCTCACTACGGGACAGCGGGCCTCCGGATAGCAATCAGCCCCAGCATTTT.

This chain uses TRBV25-1 with TRBJ1-4; 7 bases align to TRBD1. The length of the CDR3 is 18 residues. With V trimmed by 1 base and J by 1 base, 9 bases remained unmatched. Germline values: CDR1 MGHDK, CDR2 SYGVNS. DNA for the CDR3: TGTGCCAGCAGTGAATCTAGTAGGGGGCACGAAACTAATGAAAAACTGTTTTTT. Its protein product is CASSESSRGHETNEKLFF.

In this sample, this clone turned up once. The chain links TRBV7-2 to TRBJ2-3; TRBD2 might be the D (5 bases). CDR3 length: 15 residues. The ends were cut back, 5 bases at V and 6 bases at J, with 18 bases in the middle. Germline CDR1 SGHTA, CDR2 FQGNSA. CDR3 nucleotide sequence: TGTGCCAGCAGCCCCTTTATGAGGGTCTTGGATACGCAGTATTTT. Its translation is CASSPFMRVLDTQYF. The variable domain in full, completed from reference TRBV7-2 and TRBJ2-3, reads GAGVSQSPSNKVTEKGKDVELRCDPISGHTALYWYRQSLGQGLEFLIYFQGNSAPDKSGLPSDRFSAERTGGSVSTLTIQRTQQEDSAVYLCASSPFMRVLDTQYFGPGTRLTVL.

The chain links TRBV19 to TRBJ2-1; 11 bases map to TRBD1. Per germline, CDR1 LNHDA and CDR2 SQIVND (reference sequence). J was trimmed by 4 bases and V by 7 bases; bases with no gene match: 6. The CDR3 runs 15 residues. The CDR3 here is CASMSRDRGYNEQFF. In nucleotides, the CDR3 is TGTGCCAGTATGAGCCGGGACAGGGGGTACAATGAGCAGTTCTTC.

The gene calls are TRBV4-3 and TRBJ1-4; 8 bases fit TRBD1. The length of the CDR3 is 20 residues. The germline V gene encodes CDR1 LGHNA and CDR2 YSLEER. The junction had 22 bases not matched to a gene; V was cut back by 4 bases and J by 6 bases. The CDR3 DNA follows: TGCGCCAGCAGCCCAAACTCACAGGACAGGGCCGCGATGGAGTATGAAAAACTGTTTTTT. This encodes CASSPNSQDRAAMEYEKLFF.

This clone has a handful of counts. The chain uses TRBV6-5 and TRBJ2-7; 7 bases are a match to TRBD1. This CDR3 is 14 amino acids long. Germline CDR1 reads MNHEY; CDR2 reads SVGAGI. V dropped 5 bases and J dropped 1; count of bases not matched to a gene: 5. This CDR3 is CASSAPDRSYEQYF. The CDR3 DNA sequence: TGTGCCAGCAGTGCTCCGGACAGGTCCTACGAGCAGTACTTC.

V gene TRBV28 combines with J gene TRBJ2-3; 9 bases match TRBD2. The J segment lost 2 bases and the V segment lost 5 bases, leaving 11 bases of the junction unmatched. The germline V gene encodes CDR1 MDHEN and CDR2 SYDVKM. The CDR3 is 17 residues long. DNA for the CDR3: TGTGCCAGCAGTCCGTCCGAGGCGGGAGGGCCCACAGATACGCAGTATTTT. Translating gives CASSPSEAGGPTDTQYF.

The CDR3 sequence: CASSLTPRTSGTYEQYF. The CDR3 DNA reads as TGTGCCAGCAGTTTAACCCCAAGGACTAGCGGTACCTACGAGCAGTACTTC. The gene calls are TRBV27 and TRBJ2-7; TRBD2 aligns across 10 bases. The CDR3 runs 17 residues. The V gene end was trimmed by 2 bases and the J gene end by 2 bases; junction bases not matched to a gene: 9. Looked up from germline, CDR1 is MNHEY and CDR2 is SMNVEV (reference sequence).

This clone showed up just a few times. This chain links TRBV10-3 with TRBJ2-2; weak D call: TRBD2 (5 bases). In germline, CDR1 is ENHRY, CDR2 SYGVKD. The CDR3 runs to 14 residues. Trimming took off 3 bases at V and 8 bases at J, with 13 bases between the two ends. The CDR3 here is CAISDPRDRGELFF. The CDR3 nucleotides read TGTGCCATCAGTGATCCGAGGGATAGGGGGGAGCTGTTTTTT.

As regards this clone: This specimen includes other DNA sequences encoding the same CDR3. This chain uses TRBV30 with TRBJ1-6; 7 bases fit TRBD1. Germline CDR1 GTSNPN, CDR2 SVGIG (reference sequence). The J segment lost 9 bases and the V segment lost 2 bases, leaving 7 bases of the junction unmatched. The CDR3 extends over 14 amino acids. The CDR3 is CAWSKQGQSSPLHF. Here the CDR3 DNA reads TGTGCCTGGAGTAAACAGGGGCAGAGTTCACCCCTCCACTTT.

The V gene is TRBV14, the J gene TRBJ2-7; tentatively, D is TRBD2 (5 bases). V was shortened by 0 bases and J by 5 bases, with 17 bases between the two germline ends. The CDR3 is made up of 16 amino acids. Per the germline V gene, CDR1 is SGHDN and CDR2 is FVKESK. CDR3 nucleotide sequence: TGTGCCAGCAGCCAAGATAGTAGGGCGAGGGTGAACGAGCAGTACTTC. Protein sequence: CASSQDSRARVNEQYF. The full variable domain, with the rest looked up from reference TRBV14 and TRBJ2-7, is EAGVTQFPSHSVIEKGQTVTLRCDPISGHDNLYWYRRVMGKEIKFLLHFVKESKQDESGMPNNRFLAERTGGTYSTLKVQPAELEDSGVYFCASSQDSRARVNEQYFGPGTRLTVT.

J is TRBJ2-5 and V is TRBV4-3, with 7 positions matching TRBD1. This CDR3 has 16 residues. Germline CDR1 reads LGHNA; CDR2 reads YSLEER. Unmatched junction bases numbered 9, after V lost 0 bases and J lost 5 bases. The CDR3 reads CASSQDPSDREETQYF. CDR3 DNA sequence: TGCGCCAGCAGCCAAGATCCATCTGACAGGGAGGAGACCCAGTACTTC.

The gene calls are TRBV9 and TRBJ2-7; TRBD1 matches at 10 bases. Germline V lookup: CDR1 SGDLS, CDR2 YYNGEE. The CDR3 runs 15 residues. V was pared by 4 bases and J by 3 bases, with 7 bases of the junction left unmatched. CDR3: CASSPRQGAVYEQYF. The CDR3 DNA follows: TGTGCCAGCAGCCCACGACAGGGGGCGGTCTACGAGCAGTACTTC.

The rearrangement joins TRBV30 to TRBJ2-6; TRBD2 matches 7 bases. The CDR3 contains 15 residues. V was clipped by 1 base and J by 3 bases; unmatched bases: 3. Germline CDR1 and CDR2: GTSNPN and SVGIG (reference sequence). For the CDR3, the DNA is TGTGCCTGGAGTGGGGGGGGGTTTGGGGCCAACGTCCTGACTTTC. It encodes CAWSGGGFGANVLTF. Full variable domain (missing parts from reference TRBV30 and TRBJ2-6): SQTIHQWPATLVQPVGSPLSLECTVEGTSNPNLYWYRQAAGRGLQLLFYSVGIGQISSEVPQNLSASRPQDRQFILSSKKLLLSDSGFYLCAWSGGGFGANVLTFGAGSRLTVL.

The V call is TRBV28, the J call TRBJ2-1; a possible D gene is TRBD1 (6 bases). CDR1 is MDHEN and CDR2 is SYDVKM in the germline V gene. Trimming shortened V by 4 bases and J by 6 bases, and 19 bases separated the two germline ends. This CDR3 is built from 16 residues. CDR3 in amino acids: CASSSRTTGQSNEQFF. The DNA for the CDR3 is TGTGCCAGCAGTTCCCGGACAACCGGACAGAGCAATGAGCAGTTCTTC.

The chain employs TRBV2 and TRBJ1-5; D gene uncertain. The CDR3 is 16 residues long. Germline lookup yields CDR1 SNHLY and CDR2 FYNNEI. V lost 1 base and J lost 7, with 17 bases in between. The CDR3 reads CASSEGFPGSGQPQHF. CDR3 nucleotide sequence: TGTGCCAGCAGTGAAGGCTTCCCGGGATCAGGACAGCCCCAGCATTTT. Complete variable domain (other parts from reference TRBV2 and TRBJ1-5): EPEVTQTPSHQVTQMGQEVILRCVPISNHLYFYWYRQILGQKVEFLVSFYNNEISEKSEIFDDQFSVERPDGSNFTLKIRSTKLEDSAMYFCASSEGFPGSGQPQHFGDGTRLSIL.

This chain links TRBV9 with TRBJ2-3; D may be TRBD1 (6 bases). CDR3 length: 15 amino acids. Trimming removed 2 bases at V and 7 bases at J, with 17 bases between. The germline V gene encodes CDR1 SGDLS and CDR2 YYNGEE. This chain's CDR3 is CASSVGVGATNTQYF. DNA for the CDR3: TGTGCCAGCAGCGTCGGGGTGGGGGCGACGAATACGCAGTATTTT.

The chain couples TRBV7-2 to TRBJ1-3; D is unresolved. The V gene's germline CDR1 is SGHTA and CDR2 FQGNSA. This CDR3 has 14 residues. The germline V and J ends were trimmed by 5 bases and 1 base, with 9 bases remaining between them. DNA for the CDR3: TGTGCCAGCAGCCAAACTGTATCTGGAAACACCATATATTTT. Its protein product is CASSQTVSGNTIYF.

The chain employs TRBV6-1 and TRBJ2-5; 7 nucleotides match TRBD1. CDR1 is MNHNS and CDR2 is SASEGT in the germline V gene. The J segment lost 2 bases and the V segment lost 4 bases, leaving 10 bases of the junction unmatched. The CDR3 is 16 residues long. The CDR3 loop reads CASSAISRDSQETQYF. The CDR3 nucleotides are TGTGCCAGCAGTGCAATCTCCCGGGACAGTCAAGAGACCCAGTACTTC.

The V call is TRBV6-6, the J call TRBJ2-5; the D is unclear. This CDR3 has 13 residues. Germline V gives CDR1 MNHNY, CDR2 SVGAGI (reference sequence). The V and J ends lost 2 bases and 5 bases respectively, with 9 bases between them. This CDR3 reads CASSYGPEETQYF. In DNA form, the CDR3 reads TGTGCCAGCAGTTACGGGCCTGAGGAGACCCAGTACTTC.

A word on this clone: One end of the junction does not line up with germline, which may come from a read error. The V and J genes are TRBV6-5 and TRBJ2-7, with a tentative D call TRBD2 (6 bases). The germline gives CDR1 MNHEY, CDR2 SVGAGI. The CDR3 is made up of 14 amino acids. The CDR3 nucleotides are TGTGCCTGCAGTCACAGATTCGGAGGGTACGAGCAGTACTTC. This translates into CACSHRFGGYEQYF.

The chain couples TRBV6-1 to TRBJ2-7, with unresolved D. The length of the CDR3 is 11 residues. Trimming took 7 bases from V and 6 from J, leaving 10 bases between them. Germline CDR1 MNHNS, CDR2 SASEGT. CDR3 protein: CASTSPVEQYF. DNA for the CDR3: TGTGCCAGCACGTCGCCGGTCGAGCAGTACTTC.

V gene TRBV2 combines with J gene TRBJ1-2; tentative D call: TRBD1 (6 bases). CDR1 and CDR2 (germline): SNHLY, FYNNEI. V was clipped by 1 base and J by 5 bases, with 20 bases between them. The CDR3 runs 17 residues. CDR3 in amino acids: CASSEVLRSERGYGYTF. In nucleotides, the CDR3 is TGTGCCAGCAGTGAAGTTTTGAGGTCGGAAAGGGGGTATGGCTACACCTTC.

The chain is built from TRBV15 and TRBJ2-5, with TRBD1 matching 7 bases. V was clipped by 5 bases and J by 4 bases; unmatched bases: 7. The CDR3 loop spans 14 amino acids. Germline-derived CDR1 and CDR2 are LNHNV and YYDKDF (reference sequence). The CDR3 protein is CATSQVTGLETQYF. The CDR3 DNA reads TGTGCCACCAGCCAAGTGACAGGGTTAGAGACCCAGTACTTC.

The chain combines TRBV4-2 with TRBJ2-3; possibly TRBD2 for D (5 bases). This CDR3 region has 18 residues. Germline V gene data show CDR1 as LGHNA and CDR2 as YNFKEQ. V was trimmed by 4 bases and J by 5 bases, leaving 25 bases between them. The CDR3 protein is CASSRSQGPLAGGDTQYF. The CDR3 nucleotides are TGTGCCAGCAGCCGCTCTCAAGGGCCCCTGGCGGGTGGAGATACGCAGTATTTT.